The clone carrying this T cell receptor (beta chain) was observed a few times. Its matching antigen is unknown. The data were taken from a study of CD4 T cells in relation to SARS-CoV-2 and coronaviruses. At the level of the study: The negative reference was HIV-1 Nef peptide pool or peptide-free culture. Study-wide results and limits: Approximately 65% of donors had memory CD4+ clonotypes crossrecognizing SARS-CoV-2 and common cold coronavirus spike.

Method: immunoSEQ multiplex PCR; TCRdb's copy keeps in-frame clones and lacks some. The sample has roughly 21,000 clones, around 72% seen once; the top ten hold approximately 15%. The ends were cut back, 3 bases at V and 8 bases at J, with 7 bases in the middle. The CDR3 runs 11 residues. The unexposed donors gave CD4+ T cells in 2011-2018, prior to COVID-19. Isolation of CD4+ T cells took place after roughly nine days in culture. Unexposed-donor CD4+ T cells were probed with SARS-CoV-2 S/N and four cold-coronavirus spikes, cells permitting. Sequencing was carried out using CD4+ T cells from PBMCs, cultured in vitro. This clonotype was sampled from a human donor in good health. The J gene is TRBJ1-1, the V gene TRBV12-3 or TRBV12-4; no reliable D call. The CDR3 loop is CASSFGWEAFF. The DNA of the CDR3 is TGTGCCAGCAGTTTCGGGTGGGAAGCTTTCTTT.